This TCR beta chain stems from a study of vaccination effects on CD4 cells after COVID-19. The CDR3 runs to 17 residues. With 5 bases clipped from V and 3 bases from J, the junction kept 7 bases outside the gene matches. Germline values: CDR1 KGHSH, CDR2 LQKENI. Using immunoSEQ multiplex PCR, the repertoire was profiled, and TCRdb retains in-frame clones only, with some absent. The table includes nearly 35,000 clones, around 72% detected once. A 10-day culture period preceded the isolation of CD4+ T cells. Convalescent patients had PCR-confirmed SARS-CoV-2 infection between March and December 2020. Every participant took two doses of the BNT162b2 or mRNA-1273 vaccine. Concerning this clone: Its antigen is as yet unknown.

V usage is TRBV18 and J usage is TRBJ2-6; TRBD1 aligns across 10 bases. The specimen comprised CD4+ T cells from PBMCs cultured without peptide, sampled after COVID-19 vaccination. This TCR came from a human donor who had a prior SARS-CoV-2 infection. The CDR3 sequence: CASSSETGGFGANVLTF. In DNA, the CDR3 is TGTGCCAGCTCATCCGAGACAGGGGGCTTTGGGGCCAACGTCCTGACTTTC.